This is a list of T cell receptor beta chains from one sample in a study of T cell repertoires in cytomegalovirus infection. From the reads, TCRdb called clonotypes with MiXCR, one entry per CDR3 protein. The repertoire has 210,000 or so distinct CDR3 sequences, 6.5% of them found once; the top ten carry 5.5% to 8%. Source material: PBMCs. The receptors were sampled from a human donor in good health (CMV status not recorded). Some clones in this sample may be carry-over from other donors' samples. Both conserved end residues are part of each CDR3. A D gene is named only where the DNA matches it firmly. Clone size is not always given. Where it is, it says once, few, many or a class for expanded clones.

j_gene: TRBJ2-5
d_gene: NA
v_gene: TRBV11-2
abundance: many
CDR3aa: CASSLVAPPQETQYF
CDR3nt: TGTGCCAGCAGCTTAGTAGCACCACCCCAAGAGACCCAGTACTTC

j_gene: TRBJ1-5
d_gene: NA
v_gene: TRBV7-2
abundance: many
CDR3aa: CASSLREGAGQPQHF
CDR3nt: TGTGCCAGCAGCTTAAGGGAGGGTGCAGGGCAGCCCCAGCATTTT

j_gene: TRBJ2-7
d_gene: NA
v_gene: TRBV12-5
abundance: many
CDR3aa: CASGPGQLTYEQYF
CDR3nt: TGTGCTAGTGGCCCCGGACAGCTTACCTACGAGCAGTACTTC

j_gene: TRBJ2-1
d_gene: TRBD2
v_gene: TRBV6-2/TRBV6-3
abundance: many
CDR3aa: CASSYLLSERGGNNEQFF
CDR3nt: TGTGCCAGCAGTTACTTACTCTCTGAGCGGGGGGGCAACAATGAGCAGTTCTTC

j_gene: TRBJ2-1
d_gene: NA
v_gene: TRBV6-6
abundance: many
CDR3aa: CASSYTQGGYNEQFF
CDR3nt: TGTGCCAGCAGTTATACACAGGGGGGGTACAATGAGCAGTTCTTC

j_gene: TRBJ2-1
d_gene: NA
v_gene: TRBV30
abundance: many
CDR3aa: CAWSIGPQDNEQFF
CDR3nt: TGTGCCTGGAGTATCGGTCCACAGGACAATGAGCAGTTCTTC

j_gene: TRBJ2-3
d_gene: NA
v_gene: TRBV11-2
abundance: many
CDR3aa: CASSPKGTQYF
CDR3nt: TGTGCCAGCAGCCCCAAAGGGACGCAGTATTTT

j_gene: TRBJ1-1
d_gene: NA
v_gene: TRBV19
abundance: NA
CDR3aa: CASSITGKNTEAFF
CDR3nt: TGTGCCAGTAGTATTACCGGTAAGAACACTGAAGCTTTCTTT

j_gene: TRBJ1-2
d_gene: TRBD1
v_gene: TRBV28
abundance: many
CDR3aa: CASSLSDRDGYTF
CDR3nt: TGTGCCAGCAGTTTATCGGACAGGGATGGCTACACCTTC

j_gene: TRBJ2-1
d_gene: NA
v_gene: TRBV7-2
abundance: many
CDR3aa: CASSFVGAVRLYEQFF
CDR3nt: TGTGCCAGCAGCTTCGTGGGGGCGGTTAGGCTCTATGAGCAGTTCTTC

j_gene: TRBJ1-5
d_gene: NA
v_gene: TRBV28
abundance: NA
CDR3aa: CASRVDSNQPQHF
CDR3nt: TGTGCCAGCAGGGTCGATAGCAATCAGCCCCAGCATTTT

j_gene: TRBJ2-1
d_gene: NA
v_gene: TRBV5-6
abundance: many
CDR3aa: CASSLDHEQFF
CDR3nt: TGTGCCAGCAGCTTGGATCATGAGCAGTTCTTC

j_gene: TRBJ1-6
d_gene: TRBD1
v_gene: TRBV7-2
abundance: many
CDR3aa: CATTRQGAPSPLHF
CDR3nt: TGTGCCACAACCCGACAGGGGGCTCCTTCACCCCTCCACTTT

j_gene: TRBJ2-6
d_gene: NA
v_gene: TRBV25-1
abundance: many
CDR3aa: CASSERRSSGANVLTF
CDR3nt: TGTGCCAGCAGTGAACGGCGGAGCTCTGGGGCCAACGTCCTGACTTTC

j_gene: TRBJ1-4
d_gene: TRBD1
v_gene: TRBV6-1
abundance: many
CDR3aa: CASSRGTVINEKLFF
CDR3nt: TGTGCCAGCAGCCGGGGGACAGTGATTAATGAAAAACTGTTTTTT

j_gene: TRBJ1-1
d_gene: NA
v_gene: TRBV7-2
abundance: many
CDR3aa: CASSLATGFEAFF
CDR3nt: TGTGCCAGCAGCTTAGCGACGGGGTTCGAAGCTTTCTTT

j_gene: TRBJ1-2
d_gene: NA
v_gene: TRBV20-1
abundance: many
CDR3aa: CSARDHGDLRGYTF
CDR3nt: TGCAGTGCTAGAGATCATGGTGATCTGCGTGGCTACACCTTC

j_gene: TRBJ1-1
d_gene: NA
v_gene: TRBV28
abundance: many
CDR3aa: CASSFLRERTEAFF
CDR3nt: TGTGCCAGCAGTTTTTTAAGGGAACGGACTGAAGCTTTCTTT